This entry describes one T cell receptor beta chain. Its target is unknown. The CDR3 runs 12 residues. Germline V lookup: CDR1 SQVTM, CDR2 ANQGSEA. The V end was cut by 8 bases, the J end by 7 bases, with 17 bases between. The libraries were made with immunoSEQ version 4 in survey mode. The data were produced by immunoSEQ multiplex PCR, yet TCRdb's version contains in-frame clones alone and is incomplete. The table has about 51,000 clones, 75% to 90% seen once; the top ten hold 3.3%. These data belong to a study of persistence of HIV-infected CD4 T cells. Anti-CD3/anti-CD28 beads served as a nonspecific positive control stimulus. Sorting selected CD4+ T cells upregulating both CD40 ligand and CD69. These HIV-1-infected adults initiated suppressive ART in chronic infection. General study points: Within sorted populations, more oligoclonal TCRs accompanied more oligoclonal proviruses.

This sequence originates from an adult woman with HIV who was CMV-seropositive. Sequencing used CD4+ T cells sorted from PBMCs after roughly 20-hour stimulation, obtained from a patient who received antiretroviral therapy. This chain uses TRBV29-1 with TRBJ2-5, with no clear D. CDR3 amino acids: CSTRAQTWTQYF. The CDR3, as DNA: TGCAGCACTCGGGCCCAAACTTGGACCCAGTACTTC.